The 8 T cell receptor beta chains given below trace back to one sample, sequenced in a study of regulatory T cells in long-lasting Graves disease. Time point of the sample: newly diagnosed GD, antithyroid drugs for less than 3 months. Preparation of the TCR library used RNA extracted from PBMCs. The authors built TCR beta libraries using iRepertoire HTBI primers and Arm-PCR of CDR3 regions. MiXCR was run by TCRdb on the multiplex PCR reads, yielding one entry per CDR3 protein. The sample lists 500,000 or so distinct CDR3 sequences; under 20% were seen once. The same specimen was also included in a second study, on T cells in Graves' hyperthyroidism and ophthalmopathy.

This material consisted of peripheral blood mononuclear cells (PBMCs), taken at new diagnosis, from a patient treated with antithyroid drugs. Receptors originate from a man aged 40-49 years with Graves disease.

Only a few counts were recorded for this clonotype. The rearrangement uses TRBV6-1 and TRBJ2-2, with 10 bases matching TRBD2. The CDR3 sequence is 15 residues long. The germline gives CDR1 MNHNS, CDR2 SASEGT. The V and J ends lost 7 bases and 7 bases, in that order; junction bases with no gene match: 9. The CDR3 reads CASKRSSGSVGELFF. The CDR3 DNA is TGTGCCAGCAAGCGCTCTAGCGGGAGCGTCGGGGAGCTGTTTTTT.

This clonotype appeared a few times. The chain uses TRBV7-2 and TRBJ2-7; the D is unclear. With 2 bases removed from V and 4 bases from J, the gap between germline ends came to 12 bases. The CDR3 runs 14 residues. Looked up from germline, CDR1 is SGHTA and CDR2 is FQGNSA. The chain's CDR3 is CASSLISRPYEQYF. CDR3 nucleotide sequence: TGTGCCAGCAGCTTAATCAGCCGTCCGTACGAGCAGTACTTC. The whole variable domain, remainder taken from reference TRBV7-2 and TRBJ2-7, is GAGVSQSPSNKVTEKGKDVELRCDPISGHTALYWYRQSLGQGLEFLIYFQGNSAPDKSGLPSDRFSAERTGGSVSTLTIQRTQQEDSAVYLCASSLISRPYEQYFGPGTRLTVT.

The chain employs TRBV19 and TRBJ2-1; D may be TRBD2 (5 bases). Germline values: CDR1 LNHDA, CDR2 SQIVND (reference sequence). V was shortened by 2 bases and J by 6 bases, with 17 bases between the two germline ends. The CDR3 spans 16 residues. This CDR3 is CASSIKSGLKANEQFF. DNA for the CDR3: TGTGCCAGTAGTATAAAAAGCGGCCTAAAGGCCAATGAGCAGTTCTTC.

This chain connects TRBV5-1 to TRBJ2-5; 10 bases match TRBD2. The germline V gene encodes CDR1 SGHRS and CDR2 YFSETQ. The CDR3 consists of 14 residues. The ends lost 4 bases at V and 5 bases at J; junction bases unmatched: 5. The CDR3 DNA is TGCGCCAGCAGCCCAGGGGGACTAGCGGAGACCCAGTACTTC. Translated: CASSPGGLAETQYF.

As concerns this clonotype: This may come from a read error, since a much larger clone is one base off. The DNA is left out, because the CDR3 cannot be placed on it with certainty; the CDR3 is given as TCRdb lists it. The CDR3 here is CASVGAGADTRYF. This chain links TRBV28 with TRBJ2-3; no check of the table's D call, TRBD1, against the DNA was made. The CDR3 sequence runs 13 residues, both termini included. Germline CDR1 MDHEN, CDR2 SYDVKM.

This clonotype was seen more than once but under ten times. The chain is built from TRBV19 and TRBJ1-1; no clear D gene. Trimming left V 3 bases short and J 0 bases short, with 8 bases between. Germline V gene lookup returns CDR1 LNHDA and CDR2 SQIVND (reference sequence). CDR3 length equals 14 residues. CDR3 sequence reads: CASSISRMNTEAFF. The CDR3 nucleotides read TGTGCCAGTAGTATTTCCAGGATGAACACTGAAGCTTTCTTT.

CDR3 nucleotides: TGTGCCACCAGTGATGAGACTAGCGGTACTGTGGTATATACGCAGTATTTT. Translating it yields CATSDETSGTVVYTQYF. This sequence joins TRBV24-1 and TRBJ2-3, with 9 bases aligning to TRBD2. CDR3 length: 17 residues. Germline lookup yields CDR1 KGHDR and CDR2 SFDVKD. Trimming took 3 bases from V and 7 from J; bases not matched to a gene: 13.

This clonotype appeared many times. As DNA, the CDR3 is TGTGCCAGCAGTGCAGTCTATGGCTACACCTTC. The encoded protein is CASSAVYGYTF. The V gene is TRBV2, the J gene TRBJ1-2; no definite D call. Trimming took off 4 bases at V and 4 bases at J, with 4 bases between the two ends. This CDR3 has 11 residues. Germline CDR1 and CDR2: SNHLY and FYNNEI.